The text below deals with one T cell receptor (beta chain). The antigen it binds to is not known. Per-nucleotide qualities are absent, and no much larger clonotype sits a single base away. The sample comes from a study of shared clonotypes between healthy human individuals (TCRdb year 2020). Regarding the study in general: A couple of women and three men aged 18 to 49 years were included in the cohort. For each donor, CD4 naive and CD4 memory were each run on three plates, CD8 naive on two plates, and CD8 memory on one plate. The study deeply sequenced blood TCR repertoires of about 5 healthy adults to estimate repertoire size and the extent of clonotype sharing between individuals. Libraries were prepared and TCR repertoires were sequenced by different laboratories using diverse techniques, in order to increase sequencing depth and limit assay-specific biases. Per donor, leukapheresis produced somewhere between about 0.94 and 9 billion PBMCs.

CDR3 length: 14 amino acids, cysteine to phenylalanine. This entry keeps only the CDR3 DNA: 42 bases, framed from base 1. The germline V gene encodes CDR1 MGHRA and CDR2 YSYEKL. Unmatched junction bases come to 8, with V trimmed by 5 bases and J by 7 bases. TCR CDR3 regions were amplified from genomic DNA by multiplex PCR using the deep immunoSEQ assay. Extracted genomic DNA from each cell subset was distributed evenly across all wells of several immunoSEQ 96-well plates, and each plate was treated as a replicate. For sorted subsets, around 0.2 ug of genomic DNA, equivalent to about 30,000 T cell genomes, went into each replicate PCR. Purified libraries were measured with a Qubit 3.0 fluorometer, size-checked on a Bioanalyzer 2100, and measured again with the KAPA Library Quantification kit. A separate single-read 150-cycle Illumina NextSeq 550 flow cell was used to sequence each immunoSEQ 96-well plate. Per the source publication's procedure: Because the immunoSEQ output included only junctional sequences and no quality scores, the filtering could not be the same as the filtering used for full-length reads. To assign V/J genes and CDR3, sequences were annotated using PyIR, a Python wrapper for IgBLAST v1.9, with IMGT germline references. Any read was removed if the V/J assignment was weak (E-value above 1e-6), the CDR3 was missing, or the read contained stop codons, out-of-frame junctions, or ambiguous translated residues. V3J clonotypes were defined as sequences sharing an identical inferred V gene, J gene, and CDR3 amino acid sequence. The percentage overlap between two repertoires was calculated by dividing the number of shared unique clonotypes by the size of the smaller repertoire. RTK rarefaction, the Chao1 estimator, and Recon v2.1 estimates of unobserved clonotypes were used to assess repertoire richness. Generation probabilities were computed with OLGA for all TCRbeta clonotypes obtained by the gDNA method from several donors. TCRdb obtained this table from immuneACCESS and retained in-frame rearrangements with V and J assigned. These tables miss some clones; where compared with another copy, unresolved V genes account for less than half of the shortfall, and the remainder is unexplained. V and J calls and clone size are given by that table; D and trimming were obtained from the DNA. The sample contains about 330,000 clones, around nine tenths of them found a single time. In total, the top ten clones hold around 15% of the sample.

Donors were healthy HIV-negative adults with no recently reported acute infections or vaccinations. Every donor was a Caucasian adult living in Nashville, Tennessee, USA. CD8 memory samples were composed of magnetically selected CD45RO+ cells combined with CCR7-negative CD45RA+ effector memory (TemRA) cells. Blood was collected by leukapheresis, and PBMCs were isolated by Ficoll-Histopaque density gradient centrifugation and then cryopreserved in liquid nitrogen vapor phase. Analytical flow cytometry was used to check the purity and quantity of every magnetically sorted T cell population. Genomic DNA was isolated from every sorted fraction and measured by UV absorbance on a Nanodrop 2000c. Results and caveats for the whole study, not just this receptor: Sampling was limited to blood, and TCR repertoires in tissue likely differ from TCR repertoires in blood. Because the study included a small number of donors, the genetic and exposure-history diversity represented was limited. Estimated clonotype richness was generally larger for naive than for memory subsets. Pairwise subsampling indicated that sequencing depth was expected to affect the degree of clonotype sharing among donors. Higher generation probabilities were observed for clonotypes shared by all four sorted-subset donors than for non-shared clonotypes. Sharing across four donors was observed for around 5% of naive CD4, around 3.5% of naive CD8, 2.3% of memory CD4, and roughly 0.43% of memory CD8 clonotypes. Incomplete sequencing was indicated by rarefaction of sorted-subset datasets, despite the large sequencing depth.

The receptor chain draws on TRBV4-1 and TRBJ1-5, with 7 central nucleotides matching TRBD1. Source material: memory CD8+ T cells sorted from blood. In light of the paper, this sample's cell subset or site label describes: CD45RO+ cells pooled with CCR7-negative TemRA cells. The TCR comes from a man between 18 and 29 years old in good health. The CDR3 reads as follows: CASSNPGGRQPQHF. The sequenced DNA is TGCGCCAGCAGCAATCCAGGGGGGAGGCAGCCCCAGCATTTT.